One sample yielded the 24 T cell receptor beta chains listed below, sequenced in a study of blood T cell repertoires in COVID-19. Profiled with immunoSEQ multiplex PCR; TCRdb holds only in-frame clones, not every one. Of about 62,000 clones in the sample, around 87% were seen once. Material: peripheral blood. These receptors came from an older woman with acute or convalescent COVID-19.

V usage is TRBV7-2 and J usage is TRBJ1-6, with TRBD1 matching 9 bases. After removal of 3 bases from V and 10 bases from J, the junction contained 16 bases not matched to a gene. Germline V gene sequence: CDR1 SGHTA, CDR2 FQGNSA. CDR3 size: 18 residues. The CDR3 sequence: CASSFSSGTGSTGSPLHF. CDR3 coding DNA: TGTGCCAGCAGCTTCTCAAGCGGGACAGGGAGTACGGGATCACCCCTCCACTTT. Drawing the rest from reference TRBV7-2 and TRBJ1-6, the complete variable domain is GAGVSQSPSNKVTEKGKDVELRCDPISGHTALYWYRQSLGQGLEFLIYFQGNSAPDKSGLPSDRFSAERTGGSVSTLTIQRTQQEDSAVYLCASSFSSGTGSTGSPLHFGNGTRLTVT.

The V and J genes are TRBV24-1 and TRBJ1-2; 8 positions match TRBD1. The CDR3 is 16 residues long. Germline V gives CDR1 KGHDR, CDR2 SFDVKD. V was clipped by 5 bases and J by 2 bases; unmatched bases: 9. The CDR3 loop is CATSGPGQDTNYGYTF. CDR3 DNA sequence: TGTGCCACCAGTGGACCGGGACAGGACACCAACTATGGCTACACCTTC.

The genes are TRBV7-2 and TRBJ2-7; a weak D match, TRBD2 (7 bases). The V end was cut by 1 base, the J end by 4 bases, with 17 bases between. The CDR3 has 16 amino acids. Germline loops: CDR1 SGHTA, CDR2 FQGNSA. CDR3: CASSLEGGGPGYEQYV. As DNA, the CDR3 is TGTGCCAGCAGCTTAGAGGGGGGAGGGCCCGGGTACGAGCAGTACGTC.

The chain employs TRBV7-6 and TRBJ1-3; maybe TRBD1 (6 bases). V lost 3 bases and J lost 2, with 14 bases in between. The CDR3 covers 16 residues. The germline gives CDR1 SGHVS, CDR2 FNYEAQ. DNA for the CDR3: TGTGCCAGCAGCTTGGGGGCTTCCTCCCCTGGAAACACCATATATTTT. Its protein product is CASSLGASSPGNTIYF.

The chain recombines TRBV10-3 with TRBJ2-1, with D tentatively TRBD2 (5 bases). The germline V and J ends were trimmed by 0 bases and 0 bases, with 12 bases remaining between them. The V gene's germline CDR1 is ENHRY and CDR2 SYGVKD. This CDR3 spans 17 amino acids. The CDR3 spells CAISESTEADSYNEQFF. DNA of the CDR3: TGTGCCATCAGTGAGTCGACGGAGGCGGACTCCTACAATGAGCAGTTCTTC.

The gene calls are TRBV5-5 and TRBJ2-7; possibly TRBD1 for D (6 bases). Germline loops: CDR1 SGHKS, CDR2 YYEKEE (reference sequence). Trimming cost V 5 bases and J 4 bases, with 19 bases left between them. The length of the CDR3 is 15 residues. The CDR3 nucleotides read TGTGCCAGCAGGCCCGGGACACTCACCTTTTACGAGCAGTACGTC. Translation gives CASRPGTLTFYEQYV.

The chain couples TRBV28 to TRBJ2-1; D gene unclear. The CDR3 runs to 15 residues. Germline loops: CDR1 MDHEN, CDR2 SYDVKM. V gave up 1 base and J gave up 6 bases, with 13 bases separating them. CDR3 in DNA: TGTGCCAGCAGTTTATCTGCACCCCCCGGCAATGAGCAGTTCTTC. This sequence encodes CASSLSAPPGNEQFF.

V gene TRBV9 combines with J gene TRBJ2-1, with 9 bases matching TRBD2. Germline-derived CDR1 and CDR2 are SGDLS and YYNGEE. Trimming removed 3 bases from V and 7 bases from J; junction bases left unmatched: 11. The CDR3 is made up of 16 amino acids. CDR3 loop: CASSAPLAGRGNEQFF. As DNA, the CDR3 is TGTGCCAGCAGCGCCCCGCTAGCGGGACGGGGGAATGAGCAGTTCTTC.

This clone is a singleton in its sample. The chain employs TRBV19 and TRBJ1-5; 9 bases line up with TRBD1. The V segment lost 6 bases and the J segment 0 bases; nucleotides outside the gene matches: 6. The CDR3 covers 16 residues. Germline V gene sequence: CDR1 LNHDA, CDR2 SQIVND (reference sequence). For the CDR3, the DNA is TGTGCCAGTAGGGGACAGGGCGTATATAGCAATCAGCCCCAGCATTTT. Encoded protein: CASRGQGVYSNQPQHF. The variable domain in full, with the rest retrieved from reference TRBV19 and TRBJ1-5, is DGGITQSPKYLFRKEGQNVTLSCEQNLNHDAMYWYRQDPGQGLRLIYYSQIVNDFQKGDIAEGYSVSREKKESFPLTVTSAQKNPTAFYLCASRGQGVYSNQPQHFGDGTRLSIL.

The V gene is TRBV28, the J gene TRBJ2-3, with D perhaps matching TRBD2 (5 bases). V shed 6 bases and J shed 5 bases, with 9 bases lying between them. CDR3 length: 12 amino acids. Germline-derived CDR1 and CDR2 are MDHEN and SYDVKM. This chain's CDR3 is CASRALGDTQYF. The CDR3 DNA sequence: TGTGCCAGCAGGGCACTAGGAGATACGCAGTATTTT.

This chain joins TRBV15 and TRBJ1-3, with D maybe TRBD1 (6 bases). Germline V gene sequence: CDR1 LNHNV, CDR2 YYDKDF (reference sequence). V was trimmed by 3 bases and J by 3 bases, leaving 9 bases between them. The CDR3 has 14 residues. The CDR3 DNA is TGTGCCACCAGCAGCAGGGGAAGTGGAAACACCATATATTTT. Its translation is CATSSRGSGNTIYF. Variable domain in full (rest from reference TRBV15 and TRBJ1-3): DAMVIQNPRYQVTQFGKPVTLSCSQTLNHNVMYWYQQKSSQAPKLLFHYYDKDFNNEADTPDNFQSRRPNTSFCFLDIRSPGLGDTAMYLCATSSRGSGNTIYFGEGSWLTVV.

The V and J genes are TRBV9 and TRBJ1-3, with D unresolved. Germline CDR1 and CDR2: SGDLS and YYNGEE. The V and J ends lost 4 bases and 0 bases respectively, with 11 bases between them. The CDR3 extends over 15 amino acids. The CDR3 DNA reads as TGTGCCAGCAGCCCCGAGGAGTACTCTGGAAACACCATATATTTT. Its translation is CASSPEEYSGNTIYF. Drawing the rest from reference TRBV9 and TRBJ1-3, the complete variable domain is DSGVTQTPKHLITATGQRVTLRCSPRSGDLSVYWYQQSLDQGLQFLIQYYNGEERAKGNILERFSAQQFPDLHSELNLSSLELGDSALYFCASSPEEYSGNTIYFGEGSWLTVV.

The V gene is TRBV5-5, the J gene TRBJ2-3, with 10 bases aligning to TRBD1. The CDR3 has 16 residues. After removal of 7 bases from V and 3 bases from J, the junction contained 11 bases not matched to a gene. The germline V gene encodes CDR1 SGHKS and CDR2 YYEKEE (reference sequence). The CDR3 loop is CASLNFRGQGTDTQYF. DNA of the CDR3: TGTGCCAGCCTCAATTTCCGGGGACAGGGGACAGATACGCAGTATTTT.

The CDR3 DNA is TGTGCCAGCAGCCTTTCGAGGATATACACAGATACGCAGTATTTT. This codes for CASSLSRIYTDTQYF. V is TRBV21-1 and J is TRBJ2-3; TRBD2 reflects the table's D call only, with no check against the DNA. TRBV21-1 is noted as a pseudogene. The CDR3 runs to 15 residues.

This clone was seen a single time. The chain has TRBV19 and TRBJ1-1; 7 bases align to TRBD1. Germline V gives CDR1 LNHDA, CDR2 SQIVND (reference sequence). Trimming cost V 3 bases and J 0 bases; bases outside gene matches: 7. This CDR3 spans 16 amino acids. The CDR3 nucleotides read TGTGCCAGTAGTATCGACAGGGAATACTTGAACACTGAAGCTTTCTTT. Its translation is CASSIDREYLNTEAFF.

This rearrangement joins TRBV25-1 to TRBJ2-5, with 8 positions matching TRBD1. Trimming cost V 6 bases and J 6 bases; bases outside gene matches: 6. The CDR3 extends over 13 amino acids. In germline, CDR1 is MGHDK, CDR2 SYGVNS. CDR3 sequence reads: CASRGQVQKTQYF. Here the CDR3 DNA reads TGTGCCAGCAGGGGACAGGTCCAGAAGACCCAGTACTTC.

The CDR3 bases are TGTGCCAGCACTTCAGGGGGTCTAGGTAATTCACCCCTCCACTTT. Its protein is CASTSGGLGNSPLHF. This chain connects TRBV2 to TRBJ1-6, with 7 bases that match TRBD1. The length of the CDR3 is 15 residues. The V and J ends lost 7 bases and 6 bases, in that order; junction bases with no gene match: 9. Germline V CDR1 and CDR2: SNHLY, FYNNEI.

The chain links TRBV7-9 to TRBJ1-2; D is uncertain. V was clipped by 5 bases and J by 8 bases, with 15 bases between them. The CDR3 runs 13 residues. CDR1 and CDR2 (germline): SEHNR, FQNEAQ (reference sequence). The CDR3 loop reads CASSLRLSSGYTF. The CDR3 coding sequence is TGTGCCAGCAGCCTACGTTTATCTAGCGGCTACACCTTC.

The chain recombines TRBV6-5 with TRBJ1-5; D ambiguous. The CDR3 is made up of 14 amino acids. Trimming left V 5 bases short and J 6 bases short, with 14 bases between. CDR1 and CDR2 from the germline V gene are MNHEY and SVGAGI. The CDR3 spells CASSPQFVPQPQHF. The CDR3 region has the DNA TGTGCCAGCAGTCCCCAGTTTGTGCCTCAGCCCCAGCATTTT.

The chain employs TRBV6-5 and TRBJ2-1; the match to TRBD2 covers 8 bases. CDR1 and CDR2 (germline): MNHEY, SVGAGI. This CDR3 region has 12 residues. V was clipped by 5 bases and J by 8 bases; unmatched bases: 2. The CDR3 sequence is CASSRAGDEQFF. CDR3 nucleotides: TGTGCCAGCAGTCGAGCGGGAGATGAGCAGTTCTTC.

V usage is TRBV4-1 and J usage is TRBJ2-1; a weak D match, TRBD2 (6 bases). The CDR3 runs 15 residues. Between the trimmed V and J ends, which lost 6 bases and 4 bases, there was a span of 16 bases. CDR1 is MGHRA and CDR2 is YSYEKL in the germline V gene. CDR3 bases: TGCGCCAGCAGTGTTTTGGCTAGCGAGTACAATGAGCAGTTCTTC. Translated, it gives CASSVLASEYNEQFF.

This chain uses TRBV5-1 with TRBJ2-3; TRBD1 matches at 11 bases. CDR1 SGHRS and CDR2 YFSETQ come from the germline V gene. V shed 4 bases and J 5 bases; nucleotides not matched to a gene: 6. The CDR3 has 15 residues. Written as DNA, the CDR3 is TGCGCCAGCAGCCCCGGACAGGGGGCCGTAGATACGCAGTATTTT. This sequence encodes CASSPGQGAVDTQYF.

The CDR3 reads CASSPRQGHYEQYV. The CDR3 nucleotides are TGTGCCAGCAGCCCTAGACAGGGACACTACGAGCAGTACGTC. V usage is TRBV27 and J usage is TRBJ2-7, with 7 bases aligning to TRBD1. Looked up from germline, CDR1 is MNHEY and CDR2 is SMNVEV (reference sequence). Trimming removed 6 bases from V and 3 bases from J; junction bases left unmatched: 8. The CDR3 runs 14 residues.

The chain uses TRBV7-8 and TRBJ1-2; tentatively, D is TRBD1 (6 bases). CDR1 and CDR2 from the germline V gene are SGHVS and FQNEAQ. The CDR3 contains 15 residues. Trimming removed 1 base at V and 2 bases at J, with 11 bases between. This CDR3 reads CASSLGPTGNYGYTF. In DNA form, the CDR3 reads TGTGCCAGCAGCTTAGGACCAACAGGGAACTATGGCTACACCTTC.